Listed below are T cell receptor beta chains from one sample, sequenced in a study of blood T cell repertoires in COVID-19. Produced via immunoSEQ multiplex PCR; TCRdb's table is partial and in-frame only. Of hundreds of thousands of clones in the sample, approximately 90% were seen once. Material for sequencing was peripheral blood. The receptors stem from a man between 18 and 29 years old with active or convalescent COVID-19. CDR3s include the opening cysteine and the closing phenylalanine or tryptophan. Fields, in order: D gene, J gene, V gene, clone size, CDR3 DNA, CDR3 protein. D genes are given only for firm matches. Clone size is stated in some rows and not others, as once, few, many or a class when expanded.

d_call: .; j_call: TRBJ2-2; v_call: TRBV4-3; clone_size: .; cdr3_nt: TGCGCCAGCAGCCAAGCTTCAGTCTCCACCGGGGAGCTGTTTTTT; cdr3_aa: CASSQASVSTGELFF
d_call: .; j_call: TRBJ1-2; v_call: TRBV27; clone_size: .; cdr3_nt: TGTGCCAGCAGTCCTAATGATAGTCCGGTGTTTGGCTACACCTTC; cdr3_aa: CASSPNDSPVFGYTF
d_call: TRBD1; j_call: TRBJ1-3; v_call: TRBV19; clone_size: many; cdr3_nt: TGTGCCAGTAGTAGGTCGACAGGGGCGATGGAATCCTCTGGAAACACCATATATTTT; cdr3_aa: CASSRSTGAMESSGNTIYF
d_call: .; j_call: TRBJ1-4; v_call: TRBV30; clone_size: .; cdr3_nt: TGTGCCGGGGGGCAGGGGCGGGTATCTAATGAAAAACTGTTTTTT; cdr3_aa: CAGGQGRVSNEKLFF
d_call: .; j_call: TRBJ2-7; v_call: TRBV25-1; clone_size: .; cdr3_nt: TGTGCCAGCAGTGAAAGAGTAGCCTACGAGCAGTACTTC; cdr3_aa: CASSERVAYEQYF
d_call: .; j_call: TRBJ2-3; v_call: TRBV21-1; clone_size: .; cdr3_nt: TGTGCCACCTATGACAGGCGCACAGATACGCAGTATTTT; cdr3_aa: CATYDRRTDTQYF
d_call: .; j_call: TRBJ1-2; v_call: TRBV10-3; clone_size: .; cdr3_nt: TGTGCCATCAGTTCACAGGGAGATGGCTACACCTTC; cdr3_aa: CAISSQGDGYTF
d_call: TRBD2; j_call: TRBJ2-1; v_call: TRBV5-1; clone_size: once; cdr3_nt: TGCGCCAGCAGCGAGGGACTAGCGGTTGAGGGTGAGCAGTTCTTC; cdr3_aa: CASSEGLAVEGEQFF
d_call: TRBD1; j_call: TRBJ1-6; v_call: TRBV5-3; clone_size: .; cdr3_nt: TGTGCCAGAAGCAAAGTCGGGACAGGGAATGAGCGATCACCCCTCCACTTT; cdr3_aa: CARSKVGTGNERSPLHF
d_call: .; j_call: TRBJ2-2; v_call: TRBV7-3; clone_size: .; cdr3_nt: TGTGCCAGCAGCTTAATCCAGGGTACCGGGGAGCTGTTTTTT; cdr3_aa: CASSLIQGTGELFF
d_call: TRBD2; j_call: TRBJ2-4; v_call: TRBV9; clone_size: .; cdr3_nt: TGTGCCAGCAGCCCACCGGGGGGGGCAGCGAGAACTTTAGCCAAAAACATTCAGTACTTC; cdr3_aa: CASSPPGGAARTLAKNIQYF
d_call: .; j_call: TRBJ2-3; v_call: TRBV6-2/TRBV6-3; clone_size: few; cdr3_nt: TGTGCCAGCAGCTCTGGACAGCGCACAGATACGCAGTATTTT; cdr3_aa: CASSSGQRTDTQYF
d_call: TRBD1; j_call: TRBJ1-2; v_call: TRBV11-1; clone_size: .; cdr3_nt: TGTGCCAGCAGCAAAGACAGGGGATCATCCTATGGCTACACCTTC; cdr3_aa: CASSKDRGSSYGYTF
d_call: TRBD2; j_call: TRBJ2-1; v_call: TRBV2; clone_size: once; cdr3_nt: TGTGCCAGCAGTGCACACCTAGGCGGAGCGGGGGGAGGCAATGAGCAGTTCTTC; cdr3_aa: CASSAHLGGAGGGNEQFF
d_call: TRBD1; j_call: TRBJ2-5; v_call: TRBV5-5; clone_size: .; cdr3_nt: TGTGCCAGCAGCCTAAACACCGGGACAGGGTTGGCCCAGTACTTC; cdr3_aa: CASSLNTGTGLAQYF